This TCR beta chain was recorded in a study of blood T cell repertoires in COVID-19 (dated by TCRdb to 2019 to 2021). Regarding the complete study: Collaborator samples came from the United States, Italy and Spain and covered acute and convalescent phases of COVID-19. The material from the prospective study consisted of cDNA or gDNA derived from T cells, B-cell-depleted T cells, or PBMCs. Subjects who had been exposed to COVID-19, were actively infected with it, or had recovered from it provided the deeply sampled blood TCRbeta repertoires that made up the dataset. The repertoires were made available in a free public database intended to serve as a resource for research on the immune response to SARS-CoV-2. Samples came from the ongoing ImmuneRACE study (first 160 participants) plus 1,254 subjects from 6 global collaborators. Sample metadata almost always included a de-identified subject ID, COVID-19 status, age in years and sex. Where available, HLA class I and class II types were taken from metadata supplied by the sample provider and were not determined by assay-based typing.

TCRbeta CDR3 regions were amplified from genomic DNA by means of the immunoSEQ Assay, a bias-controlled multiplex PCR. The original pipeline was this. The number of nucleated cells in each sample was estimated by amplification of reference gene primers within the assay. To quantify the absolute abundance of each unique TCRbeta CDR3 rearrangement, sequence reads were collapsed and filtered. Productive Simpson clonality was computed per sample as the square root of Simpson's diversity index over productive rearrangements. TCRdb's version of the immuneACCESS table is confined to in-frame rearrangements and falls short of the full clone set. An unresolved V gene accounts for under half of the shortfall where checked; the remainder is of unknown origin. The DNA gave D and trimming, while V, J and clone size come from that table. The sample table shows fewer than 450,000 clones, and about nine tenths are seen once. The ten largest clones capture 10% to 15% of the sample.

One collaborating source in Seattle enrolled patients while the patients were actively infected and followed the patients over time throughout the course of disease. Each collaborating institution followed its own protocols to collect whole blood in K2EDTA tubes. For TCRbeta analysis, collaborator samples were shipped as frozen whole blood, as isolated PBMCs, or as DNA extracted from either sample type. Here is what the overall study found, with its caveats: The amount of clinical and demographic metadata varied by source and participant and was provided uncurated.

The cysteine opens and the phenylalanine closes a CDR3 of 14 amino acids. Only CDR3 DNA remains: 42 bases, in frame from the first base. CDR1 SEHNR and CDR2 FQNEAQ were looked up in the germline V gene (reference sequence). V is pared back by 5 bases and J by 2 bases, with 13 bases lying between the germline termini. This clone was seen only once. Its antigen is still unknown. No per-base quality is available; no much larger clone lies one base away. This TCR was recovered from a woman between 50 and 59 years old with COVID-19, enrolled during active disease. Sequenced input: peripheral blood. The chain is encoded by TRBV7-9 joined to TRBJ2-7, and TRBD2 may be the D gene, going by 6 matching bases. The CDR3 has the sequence CASSPRDGPYEQYF. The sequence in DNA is TGTGCCAGCAGCCCGCGGGACGGTCCCTACGAGCAGTACTTC.